The 2 T cell receptor beta chains listed next were all sequenced from one sample in a study of OX40 agonist ivuxolimab in advanced cancers. The method was immunoSEQ multiplex PCR; TCRdb's version includes in-frame clones alone and lacks a portion of them. This sample has fewer than 55,000 clones, with 80% to 85% found just once. The input for sequencing was CD4+ or CD8+ T cells sorted from blood, taken in a trial of the OX40 agonist ivuxolimab. The receptors were gathered from an adult with an advanced solid tumor such as melanoma, head and neck, liver or kidney cancer.

The chain joins TRBV5-8 to TRBJ1-4; the D is unclear. The germline gives CDR1 SGHTS, CDR2 YDEGEE. Trimming took 0 bases from V and 2 from J, leaving 8 bases between them. The CDR3 covers 15 residues. In DNA form, the CDR3 reads TGTGCCAGCAGCTTGGAAGGGAGGACTAATGAAAAACTGTTTTTT. It codes for CASSLEGRTNEKLFF.

CDR3 region: CASSPPAGDGNEQYF. CDR3 bases: TGTGCCAGCAGTCCGCCCGCGGGGGACGGGAACGAGCAGTACTTC. V gene TRBV28 combines with J gene TRBJ2-7; 7 nucleotides agree with TRBD2. V shed 5 bases, J shed 5 bases, and the junction held 12 bases outside the gene matches. CDR1 is MDHEN and CDR2 is SYDVKM in the germline V gene. The CDR3 consists of 15 residues.